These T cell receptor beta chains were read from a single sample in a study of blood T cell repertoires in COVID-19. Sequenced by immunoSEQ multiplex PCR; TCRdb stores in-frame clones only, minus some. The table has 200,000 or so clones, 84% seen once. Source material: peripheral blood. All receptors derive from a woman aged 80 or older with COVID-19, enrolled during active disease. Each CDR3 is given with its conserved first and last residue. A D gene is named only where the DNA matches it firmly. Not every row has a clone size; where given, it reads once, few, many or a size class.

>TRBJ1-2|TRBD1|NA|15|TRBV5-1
CASSPGGTGNYGYTF
TGCGCCAGCAGCCCAGGGGGTACGGGAAACTATGGCTACACCTTC
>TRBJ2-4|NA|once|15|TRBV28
CASSLWGAGTNIQYF
TGTGCCAGCAGTTTATGGGGGGCAGGCACGAACATTCAGTACTTC
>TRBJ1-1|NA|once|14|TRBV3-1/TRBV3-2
CASSQVHQYTEAFF
TGTGCCAGCAGCCAAGTCCATCAGTACACTGAAGCTTTCTTT
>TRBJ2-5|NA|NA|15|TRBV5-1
CASSTAHVEAGAQYF
TGCGCCAGCAGCACGGCCCATGTAGAGGCAGGGGCCCAGTACTTC
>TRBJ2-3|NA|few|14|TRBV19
CASSPTTTSDTQYF
TGTGCCAGTAGTCCCACCACTACGTCAGATACGCAGTATTTT
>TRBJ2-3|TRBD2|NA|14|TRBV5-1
CASSYGGDTDTQYF
TGCGCCAGCAGCTACGGGGGGGACACAGATACGCAGTATTTT
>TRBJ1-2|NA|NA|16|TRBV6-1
CASSEAPGYSNYGYTF
TGTGCCAGCAGTGAAGCGCCAGGGTACTCTAACTATGGCTACACCTTC
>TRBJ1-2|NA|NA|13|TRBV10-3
CAISELKGDGYTF
TGTGCCATCAGTGAATTAAAAGGGGATGGCTACACCTTC
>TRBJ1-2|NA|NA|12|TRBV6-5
CASFWAASGYTF
TGTGCCAGCTTTTGGGCAGCTTCGGGCTACACCTTC
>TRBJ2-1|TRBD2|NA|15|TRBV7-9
CASSFGLAGGPGQFF
TGTGCCAGCAGCTTCGGACTAGCGGGGGGGCCGGGTCAGTTCTTC
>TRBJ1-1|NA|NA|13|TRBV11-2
CASSLDHRIQAFF
TGTGCCAGCAGCTTAGATCATAGAATTCAAGCTTTCTTT
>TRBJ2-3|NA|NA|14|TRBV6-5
CASADRGGTDTQYF
TGTGCCAGCGCAGACAGAGGAGGCACAGATACGCAGTATTTT
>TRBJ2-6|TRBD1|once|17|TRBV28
CASSPWGQSSGANVLTF
TGTGCCAGCAGTCCCTGGGGACAGAGCTCTGGGGCCAACGTCCTGACTTTC
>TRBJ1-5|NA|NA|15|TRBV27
CASRSGEESNQPQHF
TGTGCCAGCAGGTCCGGGGAAGAAAGCAATCAGCCCCAGCATTTT
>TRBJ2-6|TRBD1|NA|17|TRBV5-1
CASSPGTVLTGANVLTF
TGCGCCAGCAGCCCCGGGACAGTATTAACTGGGGCCAACGTCCTGACTTTC
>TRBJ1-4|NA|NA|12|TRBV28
CASRSGNEKLFF
TGTGCCAGCAGGTCCGGGAATGAAAAACTGTTTTTT
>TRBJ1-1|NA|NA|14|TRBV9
CASSPSGNWGEAFF
TGTGCCAGCAGCCCTTCCGGGAATTGGGGTGAAGCTTTCTTT